One T cell receptor beta chain is described in this entry. This CDR3 region has 12 residues. Deletions cut 3 bases from V and 3 bases from J, with 5 bases between. Original processing methods: Reference gene primer amplification in the assay estimated nucleated cell counts. The method was immunoSEQ multiplex PCR; TCRdb's version includes in-frame clones alone and lacks a portion of them. That table furnishes V, J and clone size, whereas the DNA furnished D and trimming. The data hold 150,000 to 200,000 clones, with 87% observed a single time. The data were obtained in a study of blood T cell repertoires in COVID-19. Study context: Both acute and convalescent COVID-19 samples were obtained from the United States, Italy and Spain. Sample material is recorded as cDNA or gDNA derived from T cells, B-cell-depleted T cells, or PBMCs.

The sample taken for sequencing was peripheral blood. The receptor was derived from a middle-aged man with active or convalescent COVID-19. The chain recombines TRBV12-3 or TRBV12-4 with TRBJ2-5; D uncertain. In DNA form, the CDR3 reads TGTGCCAGCAGTTTCCCGGAAGAGACCCAGTACTTC. Translated: CASSFPEETQYF.